The rows below give T cell receptor beta chains drawn from one sample of a study of control samples from healthy donors and cancer patients. Repertoires were generated with immunoSEQ multiplex PCR, while TCRdb's copy carries only in-frame clones and drops some. The sample has roughly 80,000 clones, 88% seen once. Sequencing was performed on blood. These receptors were obtained from a woman in her 50s in good health. The CDR3 runs from the conserved cysteine through the conserved F or W. The D gene is left open where the match is weak. Size values are once, few and many counts, or a class for expanded clones, and some rows have none.

d_gene | j_gene | abundance | v_gene | CDR3aa | CDR3nt
TRBD2 | TRBJ2-1 | NA | TRBV6-5 | CASNGGGGVYEQFF | TGTGCCAGCAACGGAGGCGGGGGGGTCTATGAGCAGTTCTTC
TRBD1 | TRBJ2-7 | NA | TRBV6-5 | CASSLTGTGSYEQYF | TGTGCCAGCAGTTTGACCGGGACAGGGAGTTACGAGCAGTACTTC
NA | TRBJ1-2 | NA | TRBV4-1 | CASSQEGGWGYTF | TGCGCCAGCAGCCAAGAAGGGGGTTGGGGCTACACCTTC
NA | TRBJ2-7 | NA | TRBV21-1 | CASSSSPGGAYEQYF | TGTGCCAGCAGCTCCTCCCCTGGAGGGGCCTACGAGCAGTACTTC
NA | TRBJ2-7 | hyperexpanded | TRBV4-2 | CASSQAPEFDEQYF | TGTGCCAGCAGCCAAGCCCCAGAGTTCGACGAGCAGTACTTC
NA | TRBJ2-2 | NA | TRBV19 | CASSFDSFDTGELFF | TGTGCCAGTAGTTTTGACAGTTTCGACACCGGGGAGCTGTTTTTT
TRBD1 | TRBJ1-1 | NA | TRBV4-2 | CASSQTEQGGEGAFF | TGTGCCAGCAGCCAAACGGAGCAGGGGGGTGAGGGTGCTTTCTTT
TRBD2 | TRBJ2-5 | NA | TRBV6-2/TRBV6-3 | CASSSRLAAGEETQYF | TGTGCCAGCAGTTCCCGACTAGCGGCGGGAGAAGAGACCCAGTACTTC
NA | TRBJ1-6 | NA | TRBV5-8 | CASSLEPSYNSPLHF | TGTGCCAGCAGCTTGGAACCCTCCTATAATTCACCCCTCCACTTT
NA | TRBJ1-5 | NA | TRBV6-5 | CASSSGSNQPQHF | TGTGCCAGCAGTTCAGGGAGCAATCAGCCCCAGCATTTT
TRBD1 | TRBJ2-2 | few | TRBV30 | CAWSDRGSGELFF | TGTGCCTGGAGTGACAGGGGGTCCGGGGAGCTGTTTTTT
NA | TRBJ1-1 | NA | TRBV19 | CASRINQGISTEAFF | TGTGCCAGTAGGATTAATCAGGGGATCAGCACTGAAGCTTTCTTT
NA | TRBJ1-5 | NA | TRBV5-6 | CASSSSREGLNQPQHF | TGTGCCAGCAGCTCAAGCAGGGAGGGGCTCAATCAGCCCCAGCATTTT
TRBD1 | TRBJ2-7 | NA | TRBV18 | CASSARLTGNSYEQYF | TGTGCCAGCTCAGCACGCTTGACAGGGAACTCCTACGAGCAGTACTTC
TRBD1 | TRBJ2-3 | NA | TRBV7-9 | CASRYYRGRTDTQYF | TGTGCCAGCAGGTATTACAGGGGCCGCACAGATACGCAGTATTTT
NA | TRBJ2-1 | NA | TRBV5-6 | CASSLGAAYNEQFF | TGTGCCAGCAGCTTGGGTGCAGCCTACAATGAGCAGTTCTTC
NA | TRBJ1-1 | NA | TRBV2 | CASSPHAGITEAFF | TGTGCCAGCAGTCCTCACGCAGGAATCACTGAAGCTTTCTTT
NA | TRBJ2-7 | once | TRBV19 | CASSIDYESGVKQYF | TGTGCCAGTAGTATAGATTACGAATCAGGGGTCAAGCAGTACTTC
NA | TRBJ1-4 | NA | TRBV7-9 | CASSLTAGLDEKLFF | TGTGCCAGCAGCTTAACGGCAGGGCTAGATGAAAAACTGTTTTTT
NA | TRBJ1-1 | NA | TRBV14 | CASSQEVSHRVNTEAFF | TGTGCCAGCAGCCAAGAAGTGTCGCACAGGGTGAACACTGAAGCTTTCTTT
NA | TRBJ2-3 | NA | TRBV7-8 | CASSLGGAPDTQYF | TGTGCCAGCAGCTTGGGTGGCGCCCCAGATACGCAGTATTTT
TRBD1 | TRBJ2-1 | NA | TRBV24-1 | CASAGTGDFDEQFF | TGTGCCAGTGCCGGGACAGGGGATTTTGATGAGCAGTTCTTC
NA | TRBJ1-6 | few | TRBV7-9 | CASSAEGGPLHF | TGTGCCAGCAGCGCGGAGGGTGGGCCCCTCCACTTT
TRBD2 | TRBJ2-1 | NA | TRBV5-4 | CASSRPSGPGHNEQFF | TGTGCCAGCAGCCGACCTAGCGGCCCAGGACACAATGAGCAGTTCTTC
NA | TRBJ1-2 | few | TRBV7-2 | CASSLGGDSYGYTF | TGTGCCAGCAGCTTAGGAGGGGACTCCTATGGCTACACCTTC
NA | TRBJ1-3 | once | TRBV2 | CASSVARDTIYF | TGTGCCAGCAGTGTAGCTAGGGACACCATATATTTT
NA | TRBJ1-2 | NA | TRBV9 | CASFSAEYGYTF | TGTGCCAGCTTCTCGGCGGAATATGGCTACACCTTC
TRBD1 | TRBJ1-4 | NA | TRBV12-5 | CASGRGTEENEKLFF | TGTGCTAGTGGACGCGGGACAGAAGAAAATGAAAAACTGTTTTTT